Described below is a single T cell receptor beta chain sequence and its context. The method was immunoSEQ multiplex PCR; TCRdb's version includes in-frame clones alone and lacks a portion of them. Here the sample spans 270,000 or so clones, around 90% being singletons. This sample was taken from a study of blood T cell repertoires in COVID-19. The ends were cut back, 0 bases at V and 2 bases at J, with 11 bases in the middle. The CDR3 sequence is 15 residues long. Germline-derived CDR1 and CDR2 are MNHEY and SMNVEV (reference sequence). This TCR derives from a woman aged 55-70 years with COVID-19, enrolled during active disease. Sequenced sample: peripheral blood. The J gene is TRBJ2-7, the V gene TRBV27; D perhaps matches TRBD2 (5 bases). The CDR3 region is CASSLSSRGTYEQYF. CDR3 DNA sequence: TGTGCCAGCAGTTTATCTTCACGGGGAACCTACGAGCAGTACTTC.